This T cell receptor beta chain was recovered during a study of blood T cells in healthy people across ages. Each sample yielded at least 6 million isolated PBMCs. Using a J-beta primer mix together with a sample-barcoded 5' primer, a second PCR was run for about 7 to 12 cycles. Using its own MiXCR run on the 5' RACE reads, TCRdb lists one record per CDR3 protein. This table holds about 1.4 million distinct CDR3 sequences, around 55% found once. The CDR3 runs to 15 residues. Germline CDR1 reads KGHDR; CDR2 reads SFDVKD. Germline trimming cut 4 bases from V and 5 bases from J; bases unmatched to any gene: 8.

This sequence joins TRBV24-1 and TRBJ2-5, with TRBD2 identical over 8 bases. The receptor was derived from a man younger than 30 in good health. Source material: blood. This CDR3 is CATSDPGTSDETQYF. Here the CDR3 DNA reads TGTGCCACCAGTGACCCCGGGACTAGTGACGAGACCCAGTACTTC.